A single sample gave rise to the 21 T cell receptor beta chains below, sequenced in a study of neurological immune-mediated disorders. TCRdb passed the 5' RACE reads through MiXCR, listing each CDR3 protein once. Of under 50,000 distinct CDR3 sequences listed, roughly a quarter are singletons. The sample consisted of PBMCs. The source is a woman between 70 and 85 years old in good health.

This clonotype was counted ten times or more. The chain links TRBV10-3 to TRBJ2-3, with unresolved D. V lost 9 bases and J 0 bases, leaving 10 bases between the germline ends. This CDR3 has 13 residues. CDR1 is ENHRY and CDR2 is SYGVKD in the germline V gene. DNA of the CDR3: TGTGCCATTTCCCCCCCTAGCACAGATACGCAGTATTTT. This encodes CAISPPSTDTQYF.

V is TRBV3-1 and J is TRBJ2-7; tentatively, D is TRBD1 (6 bases). V gave up 4 bases and J gave up 4 bases, with 17 bases separating them. This CDR3 region has 15 residues. Germline loops: CDR1 LGHDT, CDR2 YNNKEL (reference sequence). In DNA form, the CDR3 reads TGTGCCAGCAGCCGGACAGACCAGAGTGGATACGAGCAGTACTTC. This translates into CASSRTDQSGYEQYF.

This clonotype occurred many times. The germline gene is not matched at one end of the junction; a read error may be the cause. The chain couples TRBV15 to TRBJ2-7; D is possibly TRBD2 (6 bases). The CDR3 runs to 14 residues. CDR1 and CDR2 (germline): LNHNV, YYDKDF (reference sequence). As DNA, the CDR3 is TGTGCCACCAGCAGAGAGGGGGGTTTGTACGGGCAGTACTTC. Its protein is CATSREGGLYGQYF. The variable domain in full, completed from reference TRBV15 and TRBJ2-7, reads DAMVIQNPRYQVTQFGKPVTLSCSQTLNHNVMYWYQQKSSQAPKLLFHYYDKDFNNEADTPDNFQSRRPNTSFCFLDIRSPGLGDTAMYLCATSREGGLYGQYFGPGTRLTVT.

About this clonotype itself: Just one base apart from a much larger clone, this may be a read error. The V and J genes are TRBV12-3 or TRBV12-4 and TRBJ2-1, with D tentatively TRBD1 (6 bases). The CDR3 totals 15 residues. Trimming cost V 6 bases and J 5 bases, with 17 bases left between them. CDR3 sequence (DNA): TGTGCCAGCAGCCCTTCCTGGACAGAAAACAATGAGCAGTTCTTC. It specifies CASSPSWTENNEQFF.

This clonotype has a count of ten or more. The V gene is TRBV5-1, the J gene TRBJ2-1; weak D call: TRBD1 (6 bases). Trimming pared 3 bases from V and 8 bases from J, leaving 12 bases between. The germline V gene has CDR1 SGHRS and CDR2 YFSETQ. The length of the CDR3 is 13 residues. The CDR3 sequence is CASSSGSGDEQFF. The CDR3 bases are TGCGCCAGCAGCTCGGGCTCAGGGGATGAGCAGTTCTTC. Complete variable domain (other parts from reference TRBV5-1 and TRBJ2-1): KAGVTQTPRYLIKTRGQQVTLSCSPISGHRSVSWYQQTPGQGLQFLFEYFSETQRNKGNFPGRFSGRQFSNSRSEMNVSTLELGDSALYLCASSSGSGDEQFFGPGTRLTVL.

The sample holds a few counts of this clonotype. This sequence joins TRBV6-6 and TRBJ2-3; D gene uncertain. CDR1 is MNHNY and CDR2 is SVGAGI in the germline V gene (reference sequence). This CDR3 is 14 amino acids long. V was shortened by 3 bases and J by 2 bases, with 9 bases between the two germline ends. The CDR3 bases are TGTGCCAGCAGTTATTTCCCTCTCACAGATACGCAGTATTTT. This codes for CASSYFPLTDTQYF.

The V and J genes are TRBV3-1 and TRBJ2-5; D gene unclear. The CDR3 is made up of 14 amino acids. Trimming took 4 bases from V and 4 from J, leaving 13 bases between them. Per germline, CDR1 LGHDT and CDR2 YNNKEL (reference sequence). The CDR3 region has the DNA TGTGCCAGCAGCCCAACCTTAGTACTAGAGACCCAGTACTTC. Amino acids: CASSPTLVLETQYF.

This clonotype was detected ten times or more. This chain connects TRBV12-3 or TRBV12-4 to TRBJ2-4; 8 bases are shared with TRBD2. The CDR3 sequence is 13 residues long. The V and J ends lost 5 bases and 8 bases, in that order; junction bases with no gene match: 5. The CDR3 loop reads CASSSSGTDIQYF. The CDR3 bases are TGTGCCAGCAGTAGTAGCGGGACGGACATTCAGTACTTC.

The chain employs TRBV28 and TRBJ2-3; 11 nucleotides agree with TRBD2. V was pared by 4 bases and J by 7 bases, with 7 bases of the junction left unmatched. The CDR3 is made up of 15 amino acids. Germline CDR1 and CDR2: MDHEN and SYDVKM. This chain's CDR3 is CASSSPSGGPYTQYF. The CDR3 DNA sequence: TGTGCCAGCAGTTCCCCTAGCGGGGGGCCATATACGCAGTATTTT.

This sequence joins TRBV5-1 and TRBJ2-1, with a possible D match to TRBD1 (6 bases). Germline-derived CDR1 and CDR2 are SGHRS and YFSETQ. There are 13 residues in the CDR3. The germline V and J ends were trimmed by 7 bases and 6 bases, with 14 bases remaining between them. This CDR3 reads CASARGRGNEQFF. CDR3 sequence (DNA): TGCGCCAGCGCTCGGGGCAGGGGCAATGAGCAGTTCTTC.

By sample share, this clonotype is medium-sized. The chain couples TRBV20-1 to TRBJ2-1; TRBD2 aligns across 11 bases. This CDR3 is built from 15 residues. V lost 1 base, J lost 7 bases, and 6 bases stayed unmatched. Germline CDR1 is DFQATT and CDR2 is SNEGSKA (reference sequence). DNA of the CDR3: TGCAGTGCTAGAGCCACTAGCGGGAGCGGGAATGAGCAGTTCTTC. It is translated as CSARATSGSGNEQFF.

The J gene is TRBJ1-1, the V gene TRBV7-2, with 9 bases matching TRBD1. The CDR3 contains 15 residues. After removal of 1 base from V and 6 bases from J, the junction contained 6 bases not matched to a gene. In germline, CDR1 is SGHTA, CDR2 FQGNSA. CDR3 sequence reads: CASSLGDRGSSEAFF. CDR3 DNA: TGTGCCAGCAGCTTAGGAGACAGGGGGAGCTCTGAAGCTTTCTTT.

CDR3 nucleotides: TGCGCCAGCAGCACCGGACAGAGCACCGGGGAGCTGTTTTTT. This encodes CASSTGQSTGELFF. The chain combines TRBV5-1 with TRBJ2-2, with D possibly TRBD1 on 6 matching bases. Germline V gives CDR1 SGHRS, CDR2 YFSETQ. The CDR3 totals 14 residues. V lost 4 bases and J 4 bases, leaving 11 bases between the germline ends.

This clonotype was observed at least ten times. The gene calls are TRBV5-1 and TRBJ2-1; TRBD2 agrees at 11 bases. The CDR3 has 15 amino acids. V lost 5 bases to trimming and J lost 3 bases; unmatched junction nucleotides: 4. Germline V gives CDR1 SGHRS, CDR2 YFSETQ. The CDR3 coding sequence is TGCGCCAGCAGTGTAGCGGGAGGGGACTACAATGAGCAGTTCTTC. The encoded protein is CASSVAGGDYNEQFF.

This clonotype was seen many times. The chain links TRBV5-1 to TRBJ1-4, with TRBD1 matching 8 bases. V was pared by 4 bases and J by 0 bases, with 2 bases of the junction left unmatched. The CDR3 loop spans 15 amino acids. Germline V gene data show CDR1 as SGHRS and CDR2 as YFSETQ. The CDR3 DNA sequence: TGCGCCAGCAGCAGGGACAGGACAACTAATGAAAAACTGTTTTTT. It yields the protein CASSRDRTTNEKLFF.

Here the CDR3 DNA reads TGCGCCAGCAGCCAAGAAATACAGCCCCCTGAAGCTTTCTTT. Its translation is CASSQEIQPPEAFF. The chain has TRBV4-3 and TRBJ1-1; no reliable D call. The CDR3 is 14 amino acids. V was clipped by 0 bases and J by 6 bases, with 11 bases between them. Germline CDR1 reads LGHNA; CDR2 reads YSLEER.

This clonotype was seen ten or more times. The chain carries TRBV4-2 and TRBJ2-1; D may be TRBD2 (7 bases). Germline CDR1 LGHNA, CDR2 YNFKEQ. The CDR3 extends over 18 amino acids. The V gene lost 3 bases and the J gene lost 0 bases, with 18 bases spanning the gap. The CDR3: CASSHQGGGSFSYNEQFF. The CDR3 region has the DNA TGTGCCAGCAGCCATCAAGGGGGGGGGAGCTTCTCCTACAATGAGCAGTTCTTC.

This clonotype was observed many times. CDR3 region: CASSQTRGHPANVLTF. For the CDR3, the DNA is TGTGCCAGCAGCCAAACCAGGGGCCACCCCGCCAACGTCCTGACTTTC. The genes are TRBV5-5 and TRBJ2-6; D possibly corresponds to TRBD1 (6 bases). The germline CDR1 and CDR2 sequences are SGHKS and YYEKEE (reference sequence). This CDR3 spans 16 amino acids. Trimming removed 4 bases at V and 7 bases at J, with 18 bases between.

The chain uses TRBV15 and TRBJ2-2; tentative D call: TRBD2 (5 bases). Trimming shortened V by 5 bases and J by 4 bases, and 8 bases separated the two germline ends. CDR3 length: 13 residues. Germline CDR1 reads LNHNV; CDR2 reads YYDKDF (reference sequence). CDR3 sequence reads: CATSPRGTGELFF. As DNA, the CDR3 is TGTGCCACCAGCCCACGGGGCACCGGGGAGCTGTTTTTT. Full variable domain (outside the CDR3, taken from reference TRBV15 and TRBJ2-2): DAMVIQNPRYQVTQFGKPVTLSCSQTLNHNVMYWYQQKSSQAPKLLFHYYDKDFNNEADTPDNFQSRRPNTSFCFLDIRSPGLGDTAMYLCATSPRGTGELFFGEGSRLTVL.

This rearrangement joins TRBV7-2 to TRBJ2-1; TRBD2 matches at 9 bases. Looked up from germline, CDR1 is SGHTA and CDR2 is FQGNSA. Germline trimming cut 5 bases from V and 12 bases from J; bases unmatched to any gene: 5. This CDR3 has 12 residues. CDR3: CASSELRGGQFF. DNA for the CDR3: TGTGCCAGCAGCGAGTTGCGGGGGGGGCAGTTCTTC.

This clonotype was counted at least ten times. The rearrangement joins TRBV7-2 to TRBJ1-1; 7 bases line up with TRBD1. CDR1 SGHTA and CDR2 FQGNSA come from the germline V gene. The J segment lost 0 bases and the V segment lost 5 bases, leaving 6 bases of the junction unmatched. The CDR3 has 15 residues. The CDR3 protein is CASSRDRAMNTEAFF. The CDR3 bases are TGTGCCAGCAGCCGTGACAGGGCGATGAACACTGAAGCTTTCTTT.